This T cell receptor beta chain came from a study of CD8 T cells in ankylosing spondylitis. TCRdb re-called the 5' RACE reads with MiXCR, one entry per CDR3 protein. Of approximately 140,000 distinct CDR3 sequences in the sample, approximately 44% were seen once. Sequencing used synovial fluid, either unsorted or a sorted T cell fraction (not recorded which). The TCR originated in a male donor with ankylosing spondylitis.

The CDR3 sequence is CSAGQGRTDTQYF. CDR3 nucleotides: TGCAGTGCCGGACAGGGTCGCACAGATACGCAGTATTTT. The chain recombines TRBV20-1 with TRBJ2-3, with 8 bases lining up with TRBD1. The J segment lost 1 base and the V segment lost 6 bases, leaving 3 bases of the junction unmatched. The germline gives CDR1 DFQATT, CDR2 SNEGSKA (reference sequence). CDR3 length equals 13 residues.